This TCR beta chain was recovered during a study of OX40 agonist ivuxolimab in advanced cancers. CDR1 and CDR2 from the germline V gene are WSHSY and SAAADI. The length of the CDR3 is 12 residues. The method was immunoSEQ multiplex PCR; TCRdb's version includes in-frame clones alone and lacks a portion of them. The table lists about 19,000 clones, about 90% of them singletons. Remarks on this clone: Its antigen is unidentified.

Study observations and caveats: CD4+ and CD8+ blood T cells expanded clonally by week 6 at 0.1 to 3.0 mg/kg.

The receptor's source is an adult with an advanced solid tumor such as melanoma, head and neck, liver or kidney cancer. The sample was CD4+ or CD8+ T cells sorted from blood, taken in a trial of the OX40 agonist ivuxolimab. This sequence joins TRBV10-2 and TRBJ2-5; a possible D gene is TRBD1 (5 bases). The J call may be wrong; the DNA end is better matched by TRBJ2-7. The DNA for the CDR3 is TGCGCCAGCAGTGAAAGGGGCCACGAGCAGTACTTC. This sequence encodes CASSERGHEQYF.